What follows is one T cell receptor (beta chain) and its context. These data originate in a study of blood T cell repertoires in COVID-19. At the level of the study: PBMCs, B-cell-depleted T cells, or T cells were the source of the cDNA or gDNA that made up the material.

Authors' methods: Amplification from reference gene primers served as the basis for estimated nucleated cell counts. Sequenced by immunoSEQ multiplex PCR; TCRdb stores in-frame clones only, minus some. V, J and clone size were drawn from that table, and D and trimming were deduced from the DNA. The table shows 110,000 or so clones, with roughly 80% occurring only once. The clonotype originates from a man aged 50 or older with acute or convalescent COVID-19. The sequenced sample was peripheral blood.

The CDR3 here is CASSFGGLPGDIQYF. In nucleotides, the CDR3 is TGTGCCAGCAGTTTCGGTGGCCTTCCAGGGGACATTCAGTACTTC. J is TRBJ2-4 and V is TRBV28; weak D call: TRBD1 (6 bases). CDR3 length: 15 amino acids. Germline V gene sequence: CDR1 MDHEN, CDR2 SYDVKM. The ends were cut back, 3 bases at V and 8 bases at J, with 17 bases in the middle.